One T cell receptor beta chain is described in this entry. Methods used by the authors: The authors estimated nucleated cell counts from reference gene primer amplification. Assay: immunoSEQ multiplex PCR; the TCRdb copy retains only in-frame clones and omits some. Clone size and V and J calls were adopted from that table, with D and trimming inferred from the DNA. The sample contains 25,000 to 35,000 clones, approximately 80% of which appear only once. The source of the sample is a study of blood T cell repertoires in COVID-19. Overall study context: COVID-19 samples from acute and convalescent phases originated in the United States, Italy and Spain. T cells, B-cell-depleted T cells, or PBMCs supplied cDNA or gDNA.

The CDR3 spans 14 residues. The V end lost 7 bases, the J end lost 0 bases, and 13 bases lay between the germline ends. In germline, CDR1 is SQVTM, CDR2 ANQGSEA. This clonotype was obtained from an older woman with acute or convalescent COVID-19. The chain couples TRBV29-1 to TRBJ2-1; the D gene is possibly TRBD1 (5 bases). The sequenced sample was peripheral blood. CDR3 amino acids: CSAKGSSSYNEQFF. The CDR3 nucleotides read TGCAGCGCTAAGGGGTCGAGCTCCTACAATGAGCAGTTCTTC.